The T cell receptor beta chain under discussion was sequenced for a study of beta chain features in type 1 diabetes. This CDR3 contains 15 residues. Germline lookup yields CDR1 MNHEY and CDR2 SMNVEV (reference sequence). This clone was seen a handful of times. Its matching antigen is unknown. Reverse transcribing all isolated RNA meant expressed TCRB transcripts were sequenced. The table came from immunoSEQ multiplex PCR; TCRdb's copy has only in-frame clones and leaves some out. The table has about 930,000 clones, around a sixth seen once; the top ten hold 0.023%. Points from the study as a whole: Whether TCRB rearrangement is influenced by HLA type went unresolved here.

V gene TRBV27 combines with J gene TRBJ2-5; 9 bases are a match to TRBD2. The DNA end favors TRBJ2-7, so the J call may be wrong. The specimen was naive CD4+ T cells from blood. This clonotype was sampled from a woman between 18 and 30 years old in good health. CDR3 amino acids: CASSFLASGAYEQYF. CDR3 coding DNA: TGTGCCAGCAGTTTCCTGGCTAGCGGGGCCTACGAGCAGTACTTC.